This T cell receptor (beta chain) came from a study of blood T cell repertoires in COVID-19. Study in general: The United States, Italy and Spain were the sources of the acute and convalescent COVID-19 samples. In each case, the material was cDNA or gDNA derived from T cells, B-cell-depleted T cells, or PBMCs.

The authors' processing: Reference gene primer amplification yielded estimated nucleated cell counts. Repertoires were generated with immunoSEQ multiplex PCR, while TCRdb's copy carries only in-frame clones and drops some. That table is the source of V, J and clone size, and D and trimming were worked out from the DNA. The repertoire holds tens of thousands of clones, about four fifths seen once, with roughly 5.9% in the top ten. Germline V CDR1 and CDR2: MNHEY, SVGAGI. The CDR3 totals 15 residues. V was pared by 5 bases and J by 6 bases, with 18 bases between. V and J are TRBV6-5 and TRBJ2-3; perhaps TRBD1 as D (5 bases). Sequencing was carried out using peripheral blood. This sequence originates from a human donor in a cohort sampled during active or convalescent COVID-19. This chain's CDR3 is CASSTPTEARDTQYF. For the CDR3, the DNA is TGTGCCAGCAGTACCCCGACAGAAGCGCGGGATACGCAGTATTTT.